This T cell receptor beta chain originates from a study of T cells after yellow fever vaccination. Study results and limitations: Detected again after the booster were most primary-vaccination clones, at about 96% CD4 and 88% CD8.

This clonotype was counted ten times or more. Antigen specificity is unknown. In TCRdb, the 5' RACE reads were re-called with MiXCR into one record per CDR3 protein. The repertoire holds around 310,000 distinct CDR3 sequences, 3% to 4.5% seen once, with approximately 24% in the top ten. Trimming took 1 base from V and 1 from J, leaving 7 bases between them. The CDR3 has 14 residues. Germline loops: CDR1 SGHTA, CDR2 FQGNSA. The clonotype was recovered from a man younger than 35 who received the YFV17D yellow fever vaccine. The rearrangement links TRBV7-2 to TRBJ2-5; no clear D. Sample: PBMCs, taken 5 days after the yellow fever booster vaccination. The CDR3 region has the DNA TGTGCCAGCAGCTTAGGATTGCTCCAAGAGACCCAGTACTTC. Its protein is CASSLGLLQETQYF.